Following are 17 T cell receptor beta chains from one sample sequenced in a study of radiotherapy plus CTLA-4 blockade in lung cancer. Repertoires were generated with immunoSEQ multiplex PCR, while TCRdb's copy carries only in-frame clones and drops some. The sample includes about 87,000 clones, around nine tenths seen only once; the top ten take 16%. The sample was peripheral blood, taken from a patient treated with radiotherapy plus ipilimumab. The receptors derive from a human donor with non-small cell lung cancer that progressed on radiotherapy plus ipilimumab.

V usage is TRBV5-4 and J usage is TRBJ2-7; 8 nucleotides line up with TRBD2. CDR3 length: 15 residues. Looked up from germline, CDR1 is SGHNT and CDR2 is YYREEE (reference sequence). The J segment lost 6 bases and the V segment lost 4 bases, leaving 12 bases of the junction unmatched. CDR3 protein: CASSLQGLARFEQYF. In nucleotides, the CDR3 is TGTGCCAGCAGCCTTCAAGGACTAGCTAGGTTCGAGCAGTACTTC. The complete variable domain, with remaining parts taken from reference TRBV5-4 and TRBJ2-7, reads ETGVTQSPTHLIKTRGQQVTLRCSSQSGHNTVSWYQQALGQGPQFIFQYYREEENGRGNFPPRFSGLQFPNYSSELNVNALELDDSALYLCASSLQGLARFEQYFGPGTRLTVT.

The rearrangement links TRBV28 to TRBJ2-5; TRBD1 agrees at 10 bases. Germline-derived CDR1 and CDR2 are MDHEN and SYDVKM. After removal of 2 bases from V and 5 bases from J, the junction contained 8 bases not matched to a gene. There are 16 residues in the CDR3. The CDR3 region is CASSLVGQGGFETQYF. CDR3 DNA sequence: TGTGCCAGCAGTTTAGTTGGACAGGGGGGTTTTGAGACCCAGTACTTC.

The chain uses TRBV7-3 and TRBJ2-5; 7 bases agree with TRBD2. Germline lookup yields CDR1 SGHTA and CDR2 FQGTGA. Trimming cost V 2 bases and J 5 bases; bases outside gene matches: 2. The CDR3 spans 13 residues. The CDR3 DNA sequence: TGTGCCAGCAGCTTATGGGGAGGGGAGACCCAGTACTTC. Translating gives CASSLWGGETQYF. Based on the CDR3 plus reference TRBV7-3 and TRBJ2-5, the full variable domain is GAGVSQTPSNKVTEKGKYVELRCDPISGHTALYWYRQSLGQGPEFLIYFQGTGAADDSGLPNDRFFAVRPEGSVSTLKIQRTERGDSAVYLCASSLWGGETQYFGPGTRLLVL.

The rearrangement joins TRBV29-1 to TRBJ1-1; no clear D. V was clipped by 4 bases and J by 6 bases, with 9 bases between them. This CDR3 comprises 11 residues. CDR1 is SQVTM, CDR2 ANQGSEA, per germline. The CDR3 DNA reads TGCAGCGTTGTTTACGGCCCTGAAGCTTTCTTT. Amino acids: CSVVYGPEAFF.

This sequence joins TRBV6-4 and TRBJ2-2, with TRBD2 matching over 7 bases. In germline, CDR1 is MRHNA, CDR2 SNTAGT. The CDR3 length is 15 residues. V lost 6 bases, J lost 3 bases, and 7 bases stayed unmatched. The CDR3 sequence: CASSEAAGDTGELFF. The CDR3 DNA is TGTGCCAGCAGCGAGGCGGCGGGGGACACCGGGGAGCTGTTTTTT.

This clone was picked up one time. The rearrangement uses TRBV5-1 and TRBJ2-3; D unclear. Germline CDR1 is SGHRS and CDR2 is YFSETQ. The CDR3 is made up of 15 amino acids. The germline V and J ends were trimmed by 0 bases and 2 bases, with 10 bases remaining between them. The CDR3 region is CASSLAPSNTDTQYF. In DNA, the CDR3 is TGCGCCAGCAGCTTGGCCCCCTCAAACACAGATACGCAGTATTTT.

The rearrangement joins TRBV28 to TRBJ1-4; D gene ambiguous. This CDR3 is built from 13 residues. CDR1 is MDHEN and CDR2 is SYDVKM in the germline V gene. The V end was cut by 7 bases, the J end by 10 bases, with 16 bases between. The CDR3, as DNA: TGTGCCAGCACCTCCTTTAGGGTGGGAAAACTGTTTTTT. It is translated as CASTSFRVGKLFF.

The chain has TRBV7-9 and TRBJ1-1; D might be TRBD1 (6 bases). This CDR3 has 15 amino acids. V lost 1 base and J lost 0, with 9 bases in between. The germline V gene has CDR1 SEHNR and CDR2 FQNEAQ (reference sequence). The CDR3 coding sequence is TGTGCCAGCAGCTTAGTTCAGGGGATGAACACTGAAGCTTTCTTT. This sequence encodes CASSLVQGMNTEAFF.

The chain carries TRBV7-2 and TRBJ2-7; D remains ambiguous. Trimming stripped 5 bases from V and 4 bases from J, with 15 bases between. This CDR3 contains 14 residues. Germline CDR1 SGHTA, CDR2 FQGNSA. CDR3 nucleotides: TGTGCCAGCAGCCAGCAGTTAAGCTCATACGAGCAGTACTTC. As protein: CASSQQLSSYEQYF.

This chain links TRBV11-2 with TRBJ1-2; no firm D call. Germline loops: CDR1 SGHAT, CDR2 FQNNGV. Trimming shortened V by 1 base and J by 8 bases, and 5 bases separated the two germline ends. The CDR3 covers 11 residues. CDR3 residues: CASSLGWGYTF. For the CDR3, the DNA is TGTGCCAGCAGCTTAGGTTGGGGCTACACCTTC.

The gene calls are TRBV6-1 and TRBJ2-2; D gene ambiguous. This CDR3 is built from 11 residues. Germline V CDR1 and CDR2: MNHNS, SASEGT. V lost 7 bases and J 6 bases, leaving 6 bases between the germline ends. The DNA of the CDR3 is TGTGCCAGCAACTCTCCCGGGGAGCTGTTTTTT. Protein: CASNSPGELFF.

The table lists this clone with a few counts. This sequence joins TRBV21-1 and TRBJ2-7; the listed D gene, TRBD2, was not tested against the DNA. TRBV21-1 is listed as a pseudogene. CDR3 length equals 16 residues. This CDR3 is CASSKAASGGFYEQYF. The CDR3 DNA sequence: TGTGCCAGCAGCAAAGCGGCTAGCGGGGGTTTCTACGAGCAGTACTTC.

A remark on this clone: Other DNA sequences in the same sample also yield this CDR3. CDR3 sequence: CSAGRVERQFF. The DNA of the CDR3 is TGCAGTGCAGGCCGGGTTGAAAGGCAGTTCTTC. The V and J genes are TRBV20-1 and TRBJ2-1; no definite D call. The CDR3 is made up of 11 amino acids. V was pared by 6 bases and J by 12 bases, with 15 bases between. Germline CDR1 reads DFQATT; CDR2 reads SNEGSKA (reference sequence).

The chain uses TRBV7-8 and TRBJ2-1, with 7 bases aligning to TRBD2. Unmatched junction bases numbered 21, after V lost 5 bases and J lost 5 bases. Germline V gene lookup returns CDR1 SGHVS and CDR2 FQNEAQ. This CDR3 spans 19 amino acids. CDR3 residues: CASSLPSSGGSYSNNEQFF. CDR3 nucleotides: TGTGCCAGCAGCCTACCCTCGAGTGGCGGGAGTTACTCGAACAATGAGCAGTTCTTC.

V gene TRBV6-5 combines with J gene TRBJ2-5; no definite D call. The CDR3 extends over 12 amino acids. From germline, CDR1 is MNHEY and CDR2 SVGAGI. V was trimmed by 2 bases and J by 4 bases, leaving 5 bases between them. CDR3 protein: CASSYEGETQYF. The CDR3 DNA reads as TGTGCCAGCAGTTACGAAGGAGAGACCCAGTACTTC.

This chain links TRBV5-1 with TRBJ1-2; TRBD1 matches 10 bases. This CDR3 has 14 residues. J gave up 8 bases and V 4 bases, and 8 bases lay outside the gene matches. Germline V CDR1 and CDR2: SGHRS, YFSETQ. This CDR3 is CASSTGDRGGGYTF. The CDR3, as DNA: TGCGCCAGCAGCACTGGGGACAGGGGAGGCGGCTACACCTTC. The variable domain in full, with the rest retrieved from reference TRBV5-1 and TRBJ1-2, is KAGVTQTPRYLIKTRGQQVTLSCSPISGHRSVSWYQQTPGQGLQFLFEYFSETQRNKGNFPGRFSGRQFSNSRSEMNVSTLELGDSALYLCASSTGDRGGGYTFGSGTRLTVV.

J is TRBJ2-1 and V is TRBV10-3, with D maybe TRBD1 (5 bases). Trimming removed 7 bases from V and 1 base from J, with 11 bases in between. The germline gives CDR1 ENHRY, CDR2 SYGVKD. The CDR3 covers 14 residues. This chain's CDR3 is CAITAQGSYNEQFF. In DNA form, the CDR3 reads TGTGCCATCACCGCCCAGGGATCCTACAATGAGCAGTTCTTC.